Reported below is one T cell receptor (beta chain). Original methodology: Nucleated cell number was recorded as an estimate derived from reference gene primer amplification. Assay: immunoSEQ multiplex PCR; the TCRdb copy retains only in-frame clones and omits some. The V and J calls and clone size are taken from that table; D and trimming were inferred from the DNA. The sample has about 170,000 clones, 85% seen once. Germline lookup yields CDR1 SGHRS and CDR2 YFSETQ. The CDR3 extends over 15 amino acids. After removal of 0 bases from V and 8 bases from J, the junction contained 8 bases not matched to a gene. This sample is drawn from a study of blood T cell repertoires in COVID-19. Study summary: The study drew acute and convalescent COVID-19 samples from the United States, Italy and Spain. From T cells, B-cell-depleted T cells, or PBMCs came the material, which was cDNA or gDNA.

This TCR was recovered from a human donor with acute or convalescent COVID-19. The donor label of this sample is uncertain. The J gene is TRBJ1-2, the V gene TRBV5-1, with 9 bases aligning to TRBD1. Sequencing was carried out using peripheral blood. The CDR3 nucleotides are TGCGCCAGCAGCTTGGAGGGCGGGACAGGGAAAGGCTACACCTTC. The encoded protein is CASSLEGGTGKGYTF.